This entry lists 31 T cell receptor beta chains sequenced from one sample in a study of blood T cells in healthy people across ages. The use of a sample-barcoded 5' primer and a J-beta primer mix characterized a second PCR of roughly 6 to 11 cycles. MiXCR was run by TCRdb on the 5' RACE reads, yielding one entry per CDR3 protein. This repertoire shows 1.5 million to 1.9 million distinct CDR3 sequences, around 40% found once; its top ten account for more than 4%. The material sequenced was blood. Receptor source: a woman younger than 30 in good health.

This chain links TRBV9 with TRBJ2-1, with a tentative D call TRBD2 (6 bases). The CDR3 is 15 residues long. Trimming cost V 1 base and J 5 bases, with 13 bases left between them. Germline V CDR1 and CDR2: SGDLS, YYNGEE. The CDR3, as DNA: TGTGCCAGCAGCGTAATGCCGGGGGATGACAATGAGCAGTTCTTC. This gives the protein CASSVMPGDDNEQFF. Variable domain in full (rest from reference TRBV9 and TRBJ2-1): DSGVTQTPKHLITATGQRVTLRCSPRSGDLSVYWYQQSLDQGLQFLIQYYNGEERAKGNILERFSAQQFPDLHSELNLSSLELGDSALYFCASSVMPGDDNEQFFGPGTRLTVL.

This clonotype was seen more than once but under ten times. V usage is TRBV9 and J usage is TRBJ2-3; TRBD2 aligns across 7 bases. CDR3 length: 14 residues. CDR1 SGDLS and CDR2 YYNGEE come from the germline V gene. The junction had 4 bases not matched to a gene; V was cut back by 0 bases and J by 6 bases. CDR3 nucleotides: TGTGCCAGCAGCGTAGAGACTAGCTCCGATACGCAGTATTTT. Translated: CASSVETSSDTQYF.

This clonotype was counted only a few times. The chain uses TRBV27 and TRBJ1-5, with D tentatively TRBD1 (5 bases). V gave up 6 bases and J gave up 4 bases, with 25 bases separating them. The germline V gene encodes CDR1 MNHEY and CDR2 SMNVEV (reference sequence). The length of the CDR3 is 18 residues. The CDR3 DNA sequence: TGTGCCAGCAGGAAGTCAGGCCAGGCAGGGAGGGAAAATCAGCCCCAGCATTTT. Protein sequence: CASRKSGQAGRENQPQHF.

The CDR3 protein is CASSRSGALSSYEQYF. DNA for the CDR3: TGTGCCAGCTCACGCTCAGGTGCGTTGAGCTCCTACGAGCAGTACTTC. The rearrangement links TRBV18 to TRBJ2-7; no definite D call. Germline V gene data show CDR1 as KGHSH and CDR2 as LQKENI. This CDR3 contains 16 residues. V lost 4 bases to trimming and J lost 0 bases, with 16 bases between them.

V is TRBV28 and J is TRBJ2-5; D ambiguous. Trimming removed 1 base at V and 13 bases at J, with 13 bases between. The CDR3 runs to 12 residues. CDR1 and CDR2 (germline): MDHEN, SYDVKM. The CDR3 region is CASSLSANPWYF. For the CDR3, the DNA is TGTGCCAGCAGTTTATCAGCCAATCCCTGGTACTTC.

The chain recombines TRBV7-8 with TRBJ1-2, with unresolved D. The length of the CDR3 is 17 residues. The V gene's germline CDR1 is SGHVS and CDR2 FQNEAQ. With 1 base removed from V and 0 bases from J, the gap between germline ends came to 15 bases. DNA for the CDR3: TGTGCCAGCAGCTTAGTCAGTGGGCTTATTACTAACTATGGCTACACCTTC. Translating it yields CASSLVSGLITNYGYTF.

This clonotype turned up a few times. This sequence joins TRBV9 and TRBJ1-2, with 8 bases that match TRBD1. Trimming at V came to 5 bases and at J to 4 bases, leaving 10 bases not matched to a gene. CDR1 is SGDLS and CDR2 is YYNGEE in the germline V gene. This CDR3 is built from 15 residues. The CDR3 here is CASRDLGQGSYGYTF. The CDR3 DNA reads as TGTGCCAGCAGAGATCTAGGACAGGGATCCTATGGCTACACCTTC.

The chain joins TRBV6-2 or TRBV6-3 to TRBJ2-2, with D uncertain. Germline assignment: CDR1 MNHEY and CDR2 SVGEGT. Trimming removed 0 bases at V and 2 bases at J, with 10 bases between. The CDR3 covers 16 residues. CDR3 DNA: TGTGCCAGCAGTTACTCTGGCGAGCTTAACACCGGGGAGCTGTTTTTT. Its translation: CASSYSGELNTGELFF.

CDR3 nucleotides: TGTGCCAGCGGTGTACAGGGGCGGGACGAGCAGTACTTC. Translated: CASGVQGRDEQYF. The chain is built from TRBV6-2 or TRBV6-3 and TRBJ2-7, with 7 nucleotides matching TRBD1. Germline CDR1 MNHEY, CDR2 SVGEGT. V lost 8 bases, J lost 5 bases, and 9 bases stayed unmatched. CDR3 length equals 13 residues.

The rearrangement links TRBV20-1 to TRBJ1-5, with 9 bases lining up with TRBD1. Germline CDR1 DFQATT, CDR2 SNEGSKA (reference sequence). There are 15 residues in the CDR3. Unmatched junction bases numbered 8, after V lost 6 bases and J lost 2 bases. The CDR3 region is CSALTGGAGNQPQHF. The CDR3 bases are TGCAGTGCGCTTACAGGGGGCGCAGGCAATCAGCCCCAGCATTTT.

This clonotype was seen ten or more times. The chain recombines TRBV4-3 with TRBJ1-2; D perhaps matches TRBD1 (6 bases). Trimming took off 1 base at V and 4 bases at J, with 16 bases between the two ends. The length of the CDR3 is 16 residues. Germline V gene sequence: CDR1 LGHNA, CDR2 YSLEER. DNA for the CDR3: TGCGCCAGCAGCCAAGCTGGAGGTGGACAGATCTATGGCTACACCTTC. Translation: CASSQAGGGQIYGYTF.

The chain links TRBV7-2 to TRBJ1-5; D might be TRBD1 (6 bases). This CDR3 is built from 15 residues. The V and J ends lost 5 bases and 3 bases respectively, with 14 bases between them. Germline lookup yields CDR1 SGHTA and CDR2 FQGNSA. The DNA of the CDR3 is TGTGCCAGCAGCCCAGGGGTGGGGTACAATCAGCCCCAGCATTTT. The encoded protein is CASSPGVGYNQPQHF.

This chain connects TRBV6-5 to TRBJ2-7; TRBD2 might be the D (5 bases). CDR1 and CDR2 (germline): MNHEY, SVGAGI. V was pared by 0 bases and J by 0 bases, with 9 bases between. The CDR3 contains 15 residues. This CDR3 reads CASSYSRGNSYEQYF. Here the CDR3 DNA reads TGTGCCAGCAGTTACTCTCGAGGGAACTCCTACGAGCAGTACTTC.

The chain carries TRBV27 and TRBJ2-7, with D hard to call. With 5 bases removed from V and 4 bases from J, the gap between germline ends came to 15 bases. Germline values: CDR1 MNHEY, CDR2 SMNVEV (reference sequence). This CDR3 has 14 amino acids. The CDR3 coding sequence is TGTGCCAGCAGTGTAAGCAGTCCCAGATACGAGCAGTACTTC. Residues: CASSVSSPRYEQYF.

CDR3 in DNA: TGTGCCAGCGGCCAAAGGGTCGAGAGCTCACCCCTCCACTTT. The encoded protein is CASGQRVESSPLHF. The V call is TRBV6-2 or TRBV6-3, the J call TRBJ1-6, with D unresolved. In germline, CDR1 is MNHEY, CDR2 SVGEGT. CDR3 length equals 14 residues. Trimming stripped 8 bases from V and 10 bases from J, with 18 bases between.

At least ten counts were recorded for this clonotype. The chain is built from TRBV27 and TRBJ2-7, with TRBD1 matching 8 bases. This CDR3 spans 13 amino acids. Germline CDR1 and CDR2: MNHEY and SMNVEV (reference sequence). The junction had 9 bases not matched to a gene; V was cut back by 5 bases and J by 9 bases. For the CDR3, the DNA is TGTGCCAGCAGTGTCAACCCCGGACAGGGGCAGTACTTC. This sequence encodes CASSVNPGQGQYF.

Details on this clonotype: Its ends do not fully match the called genes, so a read error is possible. V usage is TRBV7-7 and J usage is TRBJ2-5; the D gene could be TRBD1 or TRBD2 (5 bases each). The germline CDR1 and CDR2 sequences are SSHAT and FNYEAQ (reference sequence). This CDR3 region has 13 residues. The CDR3 reads CASSLDGGGTQYF. CDR3 sequence (DNA): TGTGCTAGCAGCTTAGATGGGGGTGGGACCCAGTACTTC.

The rearrangement uses TRBV4-3 and TRBJ1-4, with 8 nucleotides matching TRBD1. The germline CDR1 and CDR2 sequences are LGHNA and YSLEER. The junction had 8 bases not matched to a gene; V was cut back by 4 bases and J by 4 bases. The CDR3 length is 16 residues. The CDR3 region is CASSLTDRGFNEKLFF. The CDR3, as DNA: TGCGCCAGCAGCCTAACTGACAGGGGATTTAATGAAAAACTGTTTTTT.

Only a few counts were recorded for this clonotype. The chain couples TRBV18 to TRBJ2-7; D unresolved. There are 15 residues in the CDR3. Germline loops: CDR1 KGHSH, CDR2 LQKENI. V lost 1 base and J lost 3, with 13 bases in between. The CDR3 nucleotides read TGTGCCAGCTCACCACGCCAGCCGCAAAACTACGAGCAGTACTTC. Translating gives CASSPRQPQNYEQYF.

This clonotype was detected a few times. The chain employs TRBV7-2 and TRBJ2-7; D is possibly TRBD1 or TRBD2 (5 bases each). V was trimmed by 2 bases and J by 5 bases, leaving 10 bases between them. Germline CDR1 reads SGHTA; CDR2 reads FQGNSA. This CDR3 region has 13 residues. CDR3 nucleotide sequence: TGTGCCAGCAGCTTATTCAGGGACCACGAGCAGTACTTC. It encodes CASSLFRDHEQYF. The entire variable domain, with the rest obtained from reference TRBV7-2 and TRBJ2-7, is as follows: GAGVSQSPSNKVTEKGKDVELRCDPISGHTALYWYRQSLGQGLEFLIYFQGNSAPDKSGLPSDRFSAERTGGSVSTLTIQRTQQEDSAVYLCASSLFRDHEQYFGPGTRLTVT.

This clonotype was seen a handful of times. The chain is built from TRBV28 and TRBJ1-5; no firm D call. The CDR3 is 12 residues long. V lost 1 base and J 6 bases, leaving 4 bases between the germline ends. Germline-derived CDR1 and CDR2 are MDHEN and SYDVKM. In DNA, the CDR3 is TGTGCCAGCAGTTTATACGCTCAGCCCCAGCATTTT. Encoded protein: CASSLYAQPQHF.

This sequence joins TRBV4-1 and TRBJ2-2; D not resolved. Trimming stripped 4 bases from V and 1 base from J, with 13 bases between. This CDR3 has 16 amino acids. Germline V lookup: CDR1 MGHRA, CDR2 YSYEKL. This chain's CDR3 is CASSRVRSLNTGELFF. The CDR3 nucleotides are TGCGCCAGCAGCCGCGTGAGGAGTCTGAACACCGGGGAGCTGTTTTTT.

Comments on this clonotype: A junction end diverges from the germline sequence, so it may reflect a read error. This sequence joins TRBV29-1 and TRBJ1-2; D call uncertain. Germline loops: CDR1 SQVTM, CDR2 ANQGSEA. This CDR3 has 14 residues. The CDR3 here is CSVEDPWNNYGYTF. CDR3 DNA: TGCAGCGTCGAAGACCCTTGGAACAACTATGGCTACACCTTC.

In this sample, this clonotype turned up a few times. This chain connects TRBV25-1 to TRBJ2-7, with TRBD1 identical over 7 bases. The V segment lost 3 bases and the J segment 1 base; nucleotides outside the gene matches: 6. Per germline, CDR1 MGHDK and CDR2 SYGVNS. This CDR3 region has 15 residues. The CDR3 DNA follows: TGTGCCAGCAGTGACACCCGACAGGGTTCCTACGAGCAGTACTTC. It codes for CASSDTRQGSYEQYF.

There are a few counts of this clonotype. J is TRBJ1-5 and V is TRBV4-1, with D unclear. With 0 bases removed from V and 2 bases from J, the gap between germline ends came to 14 bases. Germline CDR1 and CDR2: MGHRA and YSYEKL. The CDR3 is made up of 17 amino acids. The CDR3 is CASSQDPGLRGNQPQHF. The CDR3 nucleotides read TGCGCCAGCAGCCAAGATCCGGGGTTAAGGGGCAATCAGCCCCAGCATTTT.

There are a few counts of this clonotype. The J gene is TRBJ1-2, the V gene TRBV29-1; D unresolved. The germline V gene has CDR1 SQVTM and CDR2 ANQGSEA. The CDR3 totals 11 residues. CDR3 in DNA: TGCAGTGCCCCCCAAATCTATGGCTACACCTTC. This encodes CSAPQIYGYTF.

This chain joins TRBV19 and TRBJ2-1; weak D call: TRBD2 (5 bases). The length of the CDR3 is 15 residues. The germline gives CDR1 LNHDA, CDR2 SQIVND (reference sequence). V was clipped by 0 bases and J by 2 bases, with 8 bases between them. The CDR3 loop reads CASSIDSETYNEQFF. The CDR3 bases are TGTGCCAGTAGTATAGATAGCGAAACCTACAATGAGCAGTTCTTC.

V gene TRBV4-1 combines with J gene TRBJ1-5, with no clear D. V was shortened by 1 base and J by 9 bases, with 7 bases between the two germline ends. Germline values: CDR1 MGHRA, CDR2 YSYEKL. The CDR3 is made up of 12 amino acids. The CDR3 loop reads CASSQGVGPQHF. In nucleotides, the CDR3 is TGCGCCAGCAGCCAAGGCGTCGGGCCCCAGCATTTT.

In regard to this clonotype: At one of its ends the junction is not consistent with the germline gene, which may arise from a read error. The chain joins TRBV2 to TRBJ1-5; no reliable D call. This CDR3 has 15 amino acids. Looked up from germline, CDR1 is SNHLY and CDR2 is FYNNEI. As DNA, the CDR3 is TGTGCCAGCGGTGAAGTTGGGGTTGGCAATCAGCCCCAGCATTTT. Amino acids: CASGEVGVGNQPQHF.

The V call is TRBV11-2, the J call TRBJ1-4; TRBD1 agrees at 9 bases. The CDR3 runs to 17 residues. Trimming took 0 bases from V and 3 from J; bases not matched to a gene: 5. Germline V gene sequence: CDR1 SGHAT, CDR2 FQNNGV. The CDR3 DNA follows: TGTGCCAGCAGCTTAGATAACAGGGGGCTGCCTAATGAAAAACTGTTTTTT. It encodes CASSLDNRGLPNEKLFF.

The chain combines TRBV27 with TRBJ2-1, with unresolved D. CDR3 length: 16 amino acids. The germline V gene has CDR1 MNHEY and CDR2 SMNVEV (reference sequence). V was clipped by 4 bases and J by 2 bases, with 15 bases between them. The CDR3 nucleotides read TGTGCCAGCAGTTCATTGACTCCGCTCGCCTACAATGAGCAGTTCTTC. Its protein product is CASSSLTPLAYNEQFF.